This entry is about one T cell receptor beta chain. What it binds is not known. TCRdb's table, derived via immunoSEQ multiplex PCR, lists solely in-frame clones and lacks some. Of about 5,000 clones in the sample, 60% to 70% were seen once. This specimen comes from a study of CD8 T cell repertoires and HIV-1 epitope variants. Study background: T cells were stimulated with Twenty-five Gag and Nef peptides separately.

The CDR3 is made up of 14 amino acids. Germline-derived CDR1 and CDR2 are SQVTM and ANQGSEA. Trimming at V came to 0 bases and at J to 3 bases, leaving 1 base not matched to a gene. Study-level findings and limits: Nine or ten antigen-specific TCR beta clonotypes were found; 5 to 7 seemed cross-reactive to variants.

The sequence was obtained from a male donor with HIV. Sequenced: cultured CD8+ T cells derived from PBMCs. The V call is TRBV29-1, the J call TRBJ1-3; 8 bases match TRBD1. The CDR3 coding sequence is TGCAGCGTTGAAGATACAGGGGGTGGAAACACCATATATTTT. It specifies CSVEDTGGGNTIYF.